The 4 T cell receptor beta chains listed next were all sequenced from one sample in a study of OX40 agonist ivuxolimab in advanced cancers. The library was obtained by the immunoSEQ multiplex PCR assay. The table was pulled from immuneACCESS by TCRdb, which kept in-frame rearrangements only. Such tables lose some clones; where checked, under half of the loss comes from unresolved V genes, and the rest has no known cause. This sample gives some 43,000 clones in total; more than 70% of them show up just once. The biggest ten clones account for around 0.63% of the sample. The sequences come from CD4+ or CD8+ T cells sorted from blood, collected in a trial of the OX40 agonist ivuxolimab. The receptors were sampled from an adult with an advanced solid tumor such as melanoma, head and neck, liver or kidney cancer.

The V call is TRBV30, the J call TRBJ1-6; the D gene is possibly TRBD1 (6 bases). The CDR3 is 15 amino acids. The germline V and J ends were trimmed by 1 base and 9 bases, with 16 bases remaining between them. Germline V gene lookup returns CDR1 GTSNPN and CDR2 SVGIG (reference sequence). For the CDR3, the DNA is TGTGCCTGGAGTGGGGCCGGAGGGGGAGGTTCACCCCTCCACTTT. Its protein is CAWSGAGGGGSPLHF.

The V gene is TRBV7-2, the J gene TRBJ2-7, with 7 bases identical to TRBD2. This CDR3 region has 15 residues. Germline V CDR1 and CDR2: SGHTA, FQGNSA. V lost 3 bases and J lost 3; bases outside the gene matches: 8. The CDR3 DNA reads TGTGCCAGCAGCTTGACCGGGACTACCTACTACGAGCAGTACTTC. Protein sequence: CASSLTGTTYYEQYF.

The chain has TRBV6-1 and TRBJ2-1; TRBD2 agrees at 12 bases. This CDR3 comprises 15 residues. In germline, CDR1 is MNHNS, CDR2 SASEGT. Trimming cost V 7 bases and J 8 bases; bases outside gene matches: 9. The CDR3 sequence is CASILAGGYIDEQFF. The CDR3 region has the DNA TGTGCCAGCATCCTAGCGGGGGGGTATATCGATGAGCAGTTCTTC.

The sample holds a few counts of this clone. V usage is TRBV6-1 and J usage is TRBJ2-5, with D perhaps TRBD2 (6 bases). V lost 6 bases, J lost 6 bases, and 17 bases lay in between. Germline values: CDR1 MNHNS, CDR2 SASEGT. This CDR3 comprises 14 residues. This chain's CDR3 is CASRTPGTYQTQYF. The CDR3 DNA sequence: TGTGCCAGCAGGACGCCTGGGACTTATCAGACCCAGTACTTC.